This TCR beta chain was observed in a study of shared clonotypes between healthy human individuals. Study donors comprised healthy, HIV-negative adults devoid of recent acute infection or vaccination. Assay used: immunoSEQ multiplex PCR; TCRdb lists only in-frame clones, some missing. The sample lists 2 million or so clones; 85% to 95% were seen once. Study results and limitations: Clonotypes that were shared across a handful of donors made up roughly 5% of naive CD4 clonotypes. Larger richness was generally estimated for naive than memory subsets.

V was pared by 0 bases and J by 5 bases, with 11 bases between. The CDR3 contains 14 residues. Germline CDR1 SGDLS, CDR2 YYNGEE. As for this clone: Its target is unknown.

This sequence joins TRBV9 and TRBJ2-5; D gene ambiguous. This clonotype originated in a man aged 18 to 30 in good health. Sequencing used naive CD4+ T cells sorted from blood. Sample subset: CD45RA+ positively selected. DNA of the CDR3: TGTGCCAGCAGCGTAGTAGCACCGAGGGAGACCCAGTACTTC. It yields the protein CASSVVAPRETQYF.